This TCR beta chain was documented in a study of vaccination effects on CD4 cells after COVID-19. Sequencing in the ViraFEST assay came after antigen-specific CD4+ T cells had been expanded with viral peptide pools, which were used to stimulate PBMC. The culture ran for 10 days, and then CD4+ T cells were isolated. Sequenced by immunoSEQ multiplex PCR; TCRdb stores in-frame clones only, minus some. The sample lists roughly 61,000 clones; 81% were seen once. In regard to this clone: What it recognizes is unknown.

The germline gives CDR1 KGHDR, CDR2 SFDVKD. The CDR3 is made up of 14 amino acids. V lost 4 bases and J lost 7; bases outside the gene matches: 7. The sample here was CD4+ T cells from PBMCs cultured with HCoV-229E spike peptides, taken before COVID-19 vaccination. The origin of this receptor is a human donor who received a COVID-19 vaccine. This rearrangement joins TRBV24-1 to TRBJ1-2, with 8 bases aligning to TRBD1. The CDR3 nucleotides are TGTGCCACCAGTGACCAGGACAGGGCAGGTGGCTACACCTTC. Protein product: CATSDQDRAGGYTF.